The 32 T cell receptor beta chains below were found in one sample sequenced in a study of T cell responses to AZD1222 COVID-19 vaccine. Sequenced by immunoSEQ multiplex PCR; TCRdb stores in-frame clones only, minus some. Of some 180,000 clones listed, 70% to 90% are singletons. Sequencing was performed on peripheral blood, taken 28 days after the second AZD1222 dose. These receptors came from an adult who received the AZD1222 COVID-19 vaccine.

V and J are TRBV9 and TRBJ1-1; possibly TRBD1 for D (5 bases). Trimming cost V 0 bases and J 1 base, with 7 bases left between them. Germline assignment: CDR1 SGDLS and CDR2 YYNGEE. The CDR3 is 14 amino acids. CDR3 in amino acids: CASSVGGPNTEAFF. CDR3 DNA sequence: TGTGCCAGCAGCGTAGGGGGCCCGAACACTGAAGCTTTCTTT. Using reference TRBV9 and TRBJ1-1 for the parts outside the CDR3, the full variable domain is DSGVTQTPKHLITATGQRVTLRCSPRSGDLSVYWYQQSLDQGLQFLIQYYNGEERAKGNILERFSAQQFPDLHSELNLSSLELGDSALYFCASSVGGPNTEAFFGQGTRLTVV.

The CDR3 DNA reads TGTGCCAGCAGCTCCGCTAGCGGGGGTGGTCAAGAGACCCAGTACTTC. It is translated as CASSSASGGGQETQYF. The chain joins TRBV5-4 to TRBJ2-5; 10 bases map to TRBD2. V was clipped by 3 bases and J by 2 bases; unmatched bases: 7. Germline CDR1 is SGHNT and CDR2 is YYREEE (reference sequence). CDR3 length: 16 amino acids. The full variable domain, with the rest looked up from reference TRBV5-4 and TRBJ2-5, is ETGVTQSPTHLIKTRGQQVTLRCSSQSGHNTVSWYQQALGQGPQFIFQYYREEENGRGNFPPRFSGLQFPNYSSELNVNALELDDSALYLCASSSASGGGQETQYFGPGTRLLVL.

The V and J genes are TRBV18 and TRBJ1-1, with D hard to call. Germline values: CDR1 KGHSH, CDR2 LQKENI. V lost 5 bases to trimming and J lost 0 bases, with 7 bases between them. The CDR3 runs 13 residues. This CDR3 is CASSVGMNTEAFF. DNA of the CDR3: TGTGCCAGCTCAGTTGGTATGAACACTGAAGCTTTCTTT.

V usage is TRBV19 and J usage is TRBJ2-6; 8 nucleotides agree with TRBD1. With 5 bases clipped from V and 1 base from J, the junction kept 1 base outside the gene matches. Germline CDR1 reads LNHDA; CDR2 reads SQIVND (reference sequence). This CDR3 contains 15 residues. In DNA, the CDR3 is TGTGCCAGTAGTGGGGACAGGTCTGGGGCCAACGTCCTGACTTTC. Translated: CASSGDRSGANVLTF. The full variable domain, in which reference TRBV19 and TRBJ2-6 provide the parts outside the CDR3, is DGGITQSPKYLFRKEGQNVTLSCEQNLNHDAMYWYRQDPGQGLRLIYYSQIVNDFQKGDIAEGYSVSREKKESFPLTVTSAQKNPTAFYLCASSGDRSGANVLTFGAGSRLTVL.

CDR3 region: CASSSQQGSNQPQHF. CDR3 DNA: TGTGCCAGCAGCTCCCAACAGGGGAGCAATCAGCCCCAGCATTTT. V usage is TRBV2 and J usage is TRBJ1-5; 7 bases map to TRBD1. CDR1 is SNHLY and CDR2 is FYNNEI in the germline V gene. The CDR3 has 15 residues. Trimming removed 6 bases from V and 1 base from J; junction bases left unmatched: 6.

V is TRBV2 and J is TRBJ2-3; D may be TRBD1 or TRBD2 (7 bases each). The germline CDR1 and CDR2 sequences are SNHLY and FYNNEI. The ends were cut back, 8 bases at V and 2 bases at J, with 17 bases in the middle. The CDR3 totals 15 residues. CDR3 DNA sequence: TGTGCCAGCGGGGGGGGACAGATAAACACAGATACGCAGTATTTT. It specifies CASGGGQINTDTQYF.

This chain connects TRBV12-5 to TRBJ2-3; D is unclear. The V gene's germline CDR1 is LGHNT and CDR2 FRNRAP. Trimming removed 0 bases at V and 11 bases at J, with 21 bases between. The CDR3 extends over 16 amino acids. CDR3 DNA sequence: TGTGCTAGTGGTTTGGTACTCCCCAGCCTCTTAGTCGGGCAGTATTTT. Its translation: CASGLVLPSLLVGQYF.

V usage is TRBV2 and J usage is TRBJ2-3; no clear D gene. The CDR3 has 15 residues. Trimming removed 6 bases at V and 2 bases at J, with 15 bases between. Germline V lookup: CDR1 SNHLY, CDR2 FYNNEI. CDR3 DNA sequence: TGTGCCAGCAGCCCAGAGGTAGTAGACACAGATACGCAGTATTTT. This codes for CASSPEVVDTDTQYF.

This chain links TRBV5-6 with TRBJ2-5, with D possibly matching TRBD2 (6 bases). Trimming removed 1 base from V and 0 bases from J, with 10 bases in between. This CDR3 is 15 amino acids long. CDR1 and CDR2 (germline): SGHDT, YYEEEE. CDR3 in DNA: TGTGCCAGCAGCTTGTTCGGGGACTACCAAGAGACCCAGTACTTC. Translated: CASSLFGDYQETQYF. Filled out from reference TRBV5-6 and TRBJ2-5, the complete variable domain reads DAGVTQSPTHLIKTRGQQVTLRCSPKSGHDTVSWYQQALGQGPQFIFQYYEEEERQRGNFPDRFSGHQFPNYSSELNVNALLLGDSALYLCASSLFGDYQETQYFGPGTRLLVL.

V is TRBV3-1 (or the pseudogene TRBV3-2) and J is TRBJ2-6; D is uncertain. Trimming pared 8 bases from V and 0 bases from J, leaving 11 bases between. The germline V gene encodes CDR1 LGHDT and CDR2 YNNKEL (reference sequence). The CDR3 is 15 residues long. CDR3 amino acids: CASCPSYSGANVLTF. CDR3 nucleotides: TGTGCCAGCTGTCCCTCCTACTCTGGGGCCAACGTCCTGACTTTC.

The chain links TRBV11-2 to TRBJ1-1, with 7 bases fitting TRBD1. Trimming cost V 4 bases and J 5 bases; bases outside gene matches: 10. Germline assignment: CDR1 SGHAT and CDR2 FQNNGV. This CDR3 region has 15 residues. CDR3 protein: CASSSFRQGRTEAFF. The DNA for the CDR3 is TGTGCCAGCAGCTCGTTCCGACAGGGTAGGACTGAAGCTTTCTTT.

The chain uses TRBV7-9 and TRBJ2-1; 12 bases agree with TRBD2. The CDR3 totals 17 residues. Germline V gene data show CDR1 as SEHNR and CDR2 as FQNEAQ (reference sequence). Trimming removed 5 bases from V and 8 bases from J; junction bases left unmatched: 13. CDR3 protein: CASSKYGLAGLRDEQFF. The CDR3 nucleotides are TGTGCCAGCAGCAAATACGGACTAGCGGGGCTGCGGGATGAGCAGTTCTTC.

V usage is TRBV30 and J usage is TRBJ1-6; 10 nucleotides match TRBD1. V lost 3 bases and J lost 7; bases outside the gene matches: 3. The CDR3 runs 14 residues. The germline V gene has CDR1 GTSNPN and CDR2 SVGIG (reference sequence). The chain's CDR3 is CAWRGDRGNSPLHF. The CDR3 DNA reads as TGTGCCTGGAGGGGGGACAGGGGAAATTCACCCCTCCACTTT.

The chain has TRBV6-5 and TRBJ1-2; no firm D call. V lost 6 bases and J lost 1, with 9 bases in between. In germline, CDR1 is MNHEY, CDR2 SVGAGI. The CDR3 is made up of 13 amino acids. In DNA form, the CDR3 reads TGTGCCAGCAGGGAGGGCTATAACTATGGCTACACCTTC. Translation: CASREGYNYGYTF.

The CDR3 DNA reads TGTGCCAGCAGCTTAGCGCGGGGGGGCAATGAGCAGTTCTTC. It codes for CASSLARGGNEQFF. The chain combines TRBV7-9 with TRBJ2-1; 9 bases align to TRBD2. Germline CDR1 reads SEHNR; CDR2 reads FQNEAQ (reference sequence). V shed 0 bases, J shed 6 bases, and the junction held 0 bases outside the gene matches. This CDR3 is 14 amino acids long.

The chain links TRBV15 to TRBJ1-5; the D is unclear. The CDR3 loop spans 14 amino acids. Germline CDR1 reads LNHNV; CDR2 reads YYDKDF (reference sequence). The V end was cut by 0 bases, the J end by 4 bases, with 7 bases between. The CDR3 sequence: CATSRDSANQPQHF. CDR3 sequence (DNA): TGTGCCACCAGCAGAGACAGCGCTAATCAGCCCCAGCATTTT.

The chain has TRBV12-3 or TRBV12-4 and TRBJ1-2; 8 nucleotides align to TRBD1. CDR3 length: 13 amino acids. V shed 5 bases, J shed 6 bases, and the junction held 5 bases outside the gene matches. CDR3 in amino acids: CASSPRQGHGYTF. The CDR3 DNA reads TGTGCCAGCAGTCCCCGACAGGGGCATGGCTACACCTTC.

This clone has only one observation. V usage is TRBV6-5 and J usage is TRBJ2-7; TRBD2 might be the D (6 bases). The CDR3 has 15 amino acids. CDR1 is MNHEY and CDR2 is SVGAGI in the germline V gene. V lost 6 bases to trimming and J lost 6 bases, with 21 bases between them. DNA for the CDR3: TGTGCCAGCAGGGGGGACGGACCGCTGGGAGGCGAGCAGTACTTC. Its protein product is CASRGDGPLGGEQYF.

This clone was observed a handful of times. The chain employs TRBV5-5 and TRBJ1-1; D call uncertain. Germline assignment: CDR1 SGHKS and CDR2 YYEKEE (reference sequence). The CDR3 is 14 amino acids. V lost 2 bases to trimming and J lost 5 bases, with 13 bases between them. The CDR3 region is CASSFDAYTTEAFF. The CDR3 DNA is TGTGCCAGCAGCTTTGACGCGTACACGACTGAAGCTTTCTTT.

The genes are TRBV5-1 and TRBJ2-7, with D perhaps TRBD2 (6 bases). Germline V gene lookup returns CDR1 SGHRS and CDR2 YFSETQ. The V end lost 4 bases, the J end lost 6 bases, and 8 bases lay between the germline ends. The CDR3 sequence is 11 residues long. CDR3 sequence reads: CASSRGFEQYF. In DNA form, the CDR3 reads TGCGCCAGCAGCCGGGGGTTCGAGCAGTACTTC.

V usage is TRBV5-6 and J usage is TRBJ1-1, with D tentatively TRBD1 (6 bases). Germline V gives CDR1 SGHDT, CDR2 YYEEEE. CDR3 length: 15 residues. V lost 0 bases and J 6 bases, leaving 15 bases between the germline ends. In nucleotides, the CDR3 is TGTGCCAGCAGCTTGGGTGTAGGGGGAATTGCTGAAGCTTTCTTT. The encoded protein is CASSLGVGGIAEAFF. The variable domain in full, completed from reference TRBV5-6 and TRBJ1-1, reads DAGVTQSPTHLIKTRGQQVTLRCSPKSGHDTVSWYQQALGQGPQFIFQYYEEEERQRGNFPDRFSGHQFPNYSSELNVNALLLGDSALYLCASSLGVGGIAEAFFGQGTRLTVV.

This clone was observed a single time. The gene calls are TRBV3-1 (or the pseudogene TRBV3-2) and TRBJ1-2; 7 bases align to TRBD1. V lost 4 bases and J lost 0; bases outside the gene matches: 5. CDR1 is LGHDT and CDR2 is YNNKEL in the germline V gene (reference sequence). The CDR3 contains 15 residues. This CDR3 reads CASSPWDRTNYGYTF. The CDR3 region has the DNA TGTGCCAGCAGCCCCTGGGACAGAACTAACTATGGCTACACCTTC.

The genes are TRBV27 and TRBJ2-7, with D tentatively TRBD1 (5 bases). The germline V gene encodes CDR1 MNHEY and CDR2 SMNVEV (reference sequence). The ends were cut back, 5 bases at V and 3 bases at J, with 14 bases in the middle. The CDR3 has 14 residues. CDR3 DNA sequence: TGTGCCAGCAGTGTCAGGGTAAGGGGCTACGAGCAGTACTTC. It yields the protein CASSVRVRGYEQYF.

This clone was recorded only once. The chain couples TRBV27 to TRBJ1-5; the D gene is possibly TRBD1 (5 bases). This CDR3 comprises 14 residues. In germline, CDR1 is MNHEY, CDR2 SMNVEV (reference sequence). Trimming stripped 4 bases from V and 6 bases from J, with 13 bases between. For the CDR3, the DNA is TGTGCCAGCAGTTCAGGGAGCGGTGGTCAGCCCCAGCATTTT. Translated: CASSSGSGGQPQHF.

V usage is TRBV5-4 and J usage is TRBJ1-5; the D is unclear. The V gene's germline CDR1 is SGHNT and CDR2 YYREEE (reference sequence). The CDR3 covers 12 residues. V dropped 5 bases and J dropped 9 bases, with 12 bases sitting between them. CDR3 protein: CASSPEGGPQHF. CDR3 bases: TGTGCCAGCAGTCCCGAGGGTGGGCCCCAGCATTTT.

The chain has TRBV9 and TRBJ1-2; 10 bases align to TRBD1. Germline loops: CDR1 SGDLS, CDR2 YYNGEE. The CDR3 runs 14 residues. V trimming: 3 bases; J trimming: 7 bases; junction bases outside the gene matches: 6. In DNA form, the CDR3 reads TGTGCCAGCAGCGCAAGGGACAGGGGATCTGGCTACACCTTC. Its protein product is CASSARDRGSGYTF.

On this clone: Other nucleotide sequences from this sample produce the same CDR3. The chain has TRBV27 and TRBJ1-2; 10 bases agree with TRBD1. The V segment lost 6 bases and the J segment 4 bases; nucleotides outside the gene matches: 2. The germline gives CDR1 MNHEY, CDR2 SMNVEV (reference sequence). This CDR3 has 13 residues. The CDR3 DNA reads TGTGCCAGCAGCCGGGACAGGGGCTATGGCTACACCTTC. Translating it yields CASSRDRGYGYTF.

This clone was recorded only once. The chain couples TRBV3-1 (or the pseudogene TRBV3-2) to TRBJ2-3; tentatively, D is TRBD2 (6 bases). Deletions cut 3 bases from V and 2 bases from J, with 12 bases between. There are 15 residues in the CDR3. Germline V gene lookup returns CDR1 LGHDT and CDR2 YNNKEL (reference sequence). Here the CDR3 DNA reads TGTGCCAGCAGCCAGGAGGAGGGCTACACAGATACGCAGTATTTT. Translated: CASSQEEGYTDTQYF.

The rearrangement joins TRBV12-3 or TRBV12-4 to TRBJ1-2; D gene unclear. Trimming took off 4 bases at V and 7 bases at J, with 10 bases between the two ends. The CDR3 sequence is 12 residues long. CDR3 loop: CASSSSGLGYTF. In DNA form, the CDR3 reads TGTGCCAGCAGTTCCAGCGGGCTTGGCTACACCTTC.

This chain links TRBV7-9 with TRBJ1-6; 8 bases fit TRBD1. V lost 4 bases, J lost 9 bases, and 11 bases stayed unmatched. The CDR3 has 16 residues. The germline gives CDR1 SEHNR, CDR2 FQNEAQ (reference sequence). The CDR3 DNA is TGTGCCAGCAGCTATAATCCGGGACAGGTAGCTTCACCCCTCCACTTT. Protein: CASSYNPGQVASPLHF.

This clone was found once. This chain uses TRBV18 with TRBJ1-1, with 7 positions matching TRBD1. Germline V gene data show CDR1 as KGHSH and CDR2 as LQKENI. V was clipped by 1 base and J by 3 bases; unmatched bases: 5. The CDR3 spans 15 residues. Here the CDR3 DNA reads TGTGCCAGCTCACCACACGCAGGGGGAGACACTGAAGCTTTCTTT. Translated, it gives CASSPHAGGDTEAFF.

This chain links TRBV10-3 with TRBJ1-2, with D possibly being TRBD1 (6 bases). This CDR3 contains 15 residues. Trimming took 6 bases from V and 1 from J, leaving 15 bases between them. Germline values: CDR1 ENHRY, CDR2 SYGVKD. The CDR3 sequence is CAIRGAGADNYGYTF. CDR3 DNA sequence: TGTGCCATCAGAGGTGCAGGGGCGGATAACTATGGCTACACCTTC.